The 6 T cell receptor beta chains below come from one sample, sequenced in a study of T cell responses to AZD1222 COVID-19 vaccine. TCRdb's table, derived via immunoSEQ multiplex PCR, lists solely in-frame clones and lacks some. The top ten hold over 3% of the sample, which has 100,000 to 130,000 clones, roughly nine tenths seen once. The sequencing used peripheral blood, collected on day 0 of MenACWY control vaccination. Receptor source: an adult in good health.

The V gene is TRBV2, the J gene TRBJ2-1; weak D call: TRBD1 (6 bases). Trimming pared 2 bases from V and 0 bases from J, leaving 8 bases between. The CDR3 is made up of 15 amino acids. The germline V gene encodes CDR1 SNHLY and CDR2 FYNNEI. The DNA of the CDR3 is TGTGCCAGCAGTGAACAGGGGAGCTCCTACAATGAGCAGTTCTTC. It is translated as CASSEQGSSYNEQFF.

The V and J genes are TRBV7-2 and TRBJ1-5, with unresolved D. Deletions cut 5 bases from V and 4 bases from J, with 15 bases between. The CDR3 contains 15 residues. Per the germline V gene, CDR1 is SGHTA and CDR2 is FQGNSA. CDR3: CASSPEIGLNQPQHF. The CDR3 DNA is TGTGCCAGCAGCCCGGAAATCGGATTAAATCAGCCCCAGCATTTT.

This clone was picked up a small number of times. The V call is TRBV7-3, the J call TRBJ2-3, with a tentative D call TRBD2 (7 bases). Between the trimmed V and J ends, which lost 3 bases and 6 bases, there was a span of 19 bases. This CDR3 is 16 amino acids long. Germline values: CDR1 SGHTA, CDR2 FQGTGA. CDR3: CASSLRGGAPTDTQYF. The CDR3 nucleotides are TGTGCCAGCAGCTTGCGTGGGGGGGCCCCCACGGATACGCAGTATTTT.

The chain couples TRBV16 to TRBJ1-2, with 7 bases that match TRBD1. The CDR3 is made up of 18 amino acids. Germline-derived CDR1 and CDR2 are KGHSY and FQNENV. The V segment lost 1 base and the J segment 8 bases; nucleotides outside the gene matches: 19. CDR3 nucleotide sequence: TGTGCCAGCAGCCAATGGGTCCAGGGGGATGGATGGGGATTCGGCTACACCTTC. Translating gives CASSQWVQGDGWGFGYTF.

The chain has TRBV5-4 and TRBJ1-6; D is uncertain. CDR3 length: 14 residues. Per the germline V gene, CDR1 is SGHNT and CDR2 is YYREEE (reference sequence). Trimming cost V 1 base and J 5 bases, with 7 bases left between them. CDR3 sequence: CASSLRRDNSPLHF. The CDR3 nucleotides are TGTGCCAGCAGCTTGAGACGGGATAATTCACCCCTCCACTTT. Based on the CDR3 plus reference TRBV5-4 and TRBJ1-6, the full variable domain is ETGVTQSPTHLIKTRGQQVTLRCSSQSGHNTVSWYQQALGQGPQFIFQYYREEENGRGNFPPRFSGLQFPNYSSELNVNALELDDSALYLCASSLRRDNSPLHFGNGTRLTVT.

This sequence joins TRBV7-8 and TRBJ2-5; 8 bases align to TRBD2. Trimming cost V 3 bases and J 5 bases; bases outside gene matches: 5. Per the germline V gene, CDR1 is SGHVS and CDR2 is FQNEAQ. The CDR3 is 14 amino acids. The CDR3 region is CASSFSGVLETQYF. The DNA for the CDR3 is TGTGCCAGCAGCTTTAGCGGGGTATTGGAGACCCAGTACTTC.